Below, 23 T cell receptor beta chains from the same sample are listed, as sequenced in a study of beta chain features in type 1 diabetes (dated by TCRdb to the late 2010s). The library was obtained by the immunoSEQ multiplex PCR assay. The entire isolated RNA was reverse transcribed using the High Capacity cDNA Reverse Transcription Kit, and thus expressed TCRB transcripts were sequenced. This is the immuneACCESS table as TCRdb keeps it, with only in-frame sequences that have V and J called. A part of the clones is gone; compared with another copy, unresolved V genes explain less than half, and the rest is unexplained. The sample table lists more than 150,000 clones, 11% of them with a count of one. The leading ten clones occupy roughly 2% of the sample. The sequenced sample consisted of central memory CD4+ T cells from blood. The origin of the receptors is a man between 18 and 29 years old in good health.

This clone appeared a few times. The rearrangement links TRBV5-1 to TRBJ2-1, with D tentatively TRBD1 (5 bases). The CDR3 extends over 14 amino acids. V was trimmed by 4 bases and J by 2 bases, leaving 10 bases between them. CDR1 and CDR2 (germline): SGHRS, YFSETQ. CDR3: CASSDSDPYNEQFF. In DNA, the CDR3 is TGCGCCAGCAGCGACAGCGACCCCTACAATGAGCAGTTCTTC.

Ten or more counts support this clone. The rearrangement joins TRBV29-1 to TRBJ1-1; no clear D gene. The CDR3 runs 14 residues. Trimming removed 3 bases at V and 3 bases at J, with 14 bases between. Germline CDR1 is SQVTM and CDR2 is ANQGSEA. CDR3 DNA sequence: TGCAGCGTTGACAGGCAGAACACATACACTGAAGCTTTCTTT. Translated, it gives CSVDRQNTYTEAFF.

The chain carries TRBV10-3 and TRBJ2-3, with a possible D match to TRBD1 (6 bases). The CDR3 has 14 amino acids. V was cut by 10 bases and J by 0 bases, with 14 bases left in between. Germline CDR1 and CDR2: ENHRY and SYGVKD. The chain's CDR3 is CATGAGTSTDTQYF. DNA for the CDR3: TGTGCCACAGGGGCAGGGACGAGCACAGATACGCAGTATTTT.

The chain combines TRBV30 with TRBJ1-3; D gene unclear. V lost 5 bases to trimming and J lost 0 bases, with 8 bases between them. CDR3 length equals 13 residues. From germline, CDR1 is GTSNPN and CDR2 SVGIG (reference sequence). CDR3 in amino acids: CAWSRSSGNTIYF. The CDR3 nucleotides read TGTGCCTGGTCCAGATCCTCTGGAAACACCATATATTTT. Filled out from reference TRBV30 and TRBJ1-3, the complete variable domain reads SQTIHQWPATLVQPVGSPLSLECTVEGTSNPNLYWYRQAAGRGLQLLFYSVGIGQISSEVPQNLSASRPQDRQFILSSKKLLLSDSGFYLCAWSRSSGNTIYFGEGSWLTVV.

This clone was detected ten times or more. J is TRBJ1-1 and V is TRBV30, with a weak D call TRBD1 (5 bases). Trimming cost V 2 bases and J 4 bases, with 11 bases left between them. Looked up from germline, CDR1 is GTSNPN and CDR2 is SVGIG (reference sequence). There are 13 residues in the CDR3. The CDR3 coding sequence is TGTGCCTGGAGTCTTCAAGGGGTCACTGAAGCTTTCTTT. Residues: CAWSLQGVTEAFF.

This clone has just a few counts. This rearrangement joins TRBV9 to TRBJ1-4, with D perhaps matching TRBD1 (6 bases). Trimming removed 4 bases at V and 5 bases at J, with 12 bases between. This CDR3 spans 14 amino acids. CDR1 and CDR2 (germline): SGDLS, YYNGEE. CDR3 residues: CASSTGTSNEKLFF. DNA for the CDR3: TGTGCCAGCAGCACCGGGACATCGAATGAAAAACTGTTTTTT.

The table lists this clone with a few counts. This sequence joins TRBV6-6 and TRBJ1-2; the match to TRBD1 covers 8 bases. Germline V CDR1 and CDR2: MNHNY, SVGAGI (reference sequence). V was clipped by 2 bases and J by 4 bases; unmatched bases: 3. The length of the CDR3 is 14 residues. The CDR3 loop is CASSYPGGGYGYTF. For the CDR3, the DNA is TGTGCCAGCAGTTACCCAGGGGGCGGCTATGGCTACACCTTC.

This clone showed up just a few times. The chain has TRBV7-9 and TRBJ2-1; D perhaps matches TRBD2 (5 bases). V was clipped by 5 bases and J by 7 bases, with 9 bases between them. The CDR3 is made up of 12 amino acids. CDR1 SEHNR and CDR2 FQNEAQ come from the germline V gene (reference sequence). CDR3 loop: CASSRTENEQFF. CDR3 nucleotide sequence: TGTGCCAGCAGCAGGACTGAAAATGAGCAGTTCTTC.

The CDR3 spells CASSLVSAYEQYF. Written as DNA, the CDR3 is TGCGCCAGCAGCTTGGTATCAGCCTACGAGCAGTACTTC. The rearrangement links TRBV5-1 to TRBJ2-7; D call uncertain. CDR1 and CDR2 from the germline V gene are SGHRS and YFSETQ. This CDR3 has 13 residues. With 0 bases removed from V and 2 bases from J, the gap between germline ends came to 6 bases.

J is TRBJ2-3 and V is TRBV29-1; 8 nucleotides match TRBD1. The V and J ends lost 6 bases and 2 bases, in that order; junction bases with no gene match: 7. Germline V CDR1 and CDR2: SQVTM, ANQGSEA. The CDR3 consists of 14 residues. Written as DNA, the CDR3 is TGCAGCGTAGCAGACAGGGGCAACACAGATACGCAGTATTTT. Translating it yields CSVADRGNTDTQYF.

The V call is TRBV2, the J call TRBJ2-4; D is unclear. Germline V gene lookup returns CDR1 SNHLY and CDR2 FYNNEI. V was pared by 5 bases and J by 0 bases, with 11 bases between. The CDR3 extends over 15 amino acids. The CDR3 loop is CASSSTVLAKNIQYF. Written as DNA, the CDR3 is TGTGCCAGCAGTTCAACAGTGCTAGCCAAAAACATTCAGTACTTC.

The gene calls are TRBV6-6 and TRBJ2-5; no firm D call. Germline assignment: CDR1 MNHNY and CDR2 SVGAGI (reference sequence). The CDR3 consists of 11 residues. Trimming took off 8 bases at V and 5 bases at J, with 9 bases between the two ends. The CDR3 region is CASAVRETQYF. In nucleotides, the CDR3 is TGTGCCAGCGCAGTGCGCGAGACCCAGTACTTC.

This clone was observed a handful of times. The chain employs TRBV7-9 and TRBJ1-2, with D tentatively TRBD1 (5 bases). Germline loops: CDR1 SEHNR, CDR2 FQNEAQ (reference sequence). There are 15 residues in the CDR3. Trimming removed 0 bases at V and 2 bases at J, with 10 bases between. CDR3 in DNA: TGTGCCAGCAGCTTAGCAGGGGCCGAAAACTATGGCTACACCTTC. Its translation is CASSLAGAENYGYTF. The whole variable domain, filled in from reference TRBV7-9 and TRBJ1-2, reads DTGVSQNPRHKITKRGQNVTFRCDPISEHNRLYWYRQTLGQGPEFLTYFQNEAQLEKSRLLSDRFSAERPKGSFSTLEIQRTEQGDSAMYLCASSLAGAENYGYTFGSGTRLTVV.

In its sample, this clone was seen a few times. This CDR3 is CASNSAGQPSYEQYF. CDR3 coding DNA: TGTGCCAGCAACTCGGCGGGCCAGCCGTCCTACGAGCAGTACTTC. The V call is TRBV7-2, the J call TRBJ2-7; D may be TRBD2 (5 bases). This CDR3 is built from 15 residues. Germline V gene data show CDR1 as SGHTA and CDR2 as FQGNSA. V lost 7 bases, J lost 1 base, and 17 bases lay in between.

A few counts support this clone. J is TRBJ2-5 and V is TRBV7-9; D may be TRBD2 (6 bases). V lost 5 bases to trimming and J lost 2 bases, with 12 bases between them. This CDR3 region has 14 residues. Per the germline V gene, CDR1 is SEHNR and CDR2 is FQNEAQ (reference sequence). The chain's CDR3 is CASSQGGGQETQYF. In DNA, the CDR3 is TGTGCCAGCAGCCAAGGTGGGGGGCAAGAGACCCAGTACTTC.

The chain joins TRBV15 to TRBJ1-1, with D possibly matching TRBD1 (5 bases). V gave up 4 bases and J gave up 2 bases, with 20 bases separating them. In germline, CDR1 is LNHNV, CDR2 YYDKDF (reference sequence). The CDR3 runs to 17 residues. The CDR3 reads CATSKSPGPSVNTEAFF. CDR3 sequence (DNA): TGTGCCACCAGCAAGTCGCCGGGACCCAGCGTAAACACTGAAGCTTTCTTT.

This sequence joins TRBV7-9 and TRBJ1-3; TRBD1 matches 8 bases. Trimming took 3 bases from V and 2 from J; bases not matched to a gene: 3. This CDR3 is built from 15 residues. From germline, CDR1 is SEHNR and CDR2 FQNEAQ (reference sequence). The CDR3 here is CASSFKQGAGNTIYF. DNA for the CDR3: TGTGCCAGCAGCTTCAAACAGGGGGCTGGAAACACCATATATTTT.

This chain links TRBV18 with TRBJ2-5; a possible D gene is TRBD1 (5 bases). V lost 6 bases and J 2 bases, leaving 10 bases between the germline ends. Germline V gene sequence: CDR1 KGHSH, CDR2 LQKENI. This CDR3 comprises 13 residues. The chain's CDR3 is CASSMGQQETQYF. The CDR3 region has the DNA TGTGCCAGCTCCATGGGGCAGCAAGAGACCCAGTACTTC.

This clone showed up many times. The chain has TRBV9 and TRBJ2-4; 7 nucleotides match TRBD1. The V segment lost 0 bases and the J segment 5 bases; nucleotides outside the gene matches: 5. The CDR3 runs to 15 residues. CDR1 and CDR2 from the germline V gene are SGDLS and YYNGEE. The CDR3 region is CASSVEGTVENIQYF. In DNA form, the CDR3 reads TGTGCCAGCAGCGTAGAGGGGACAGTAGAAAACATTCAGTACTTC.

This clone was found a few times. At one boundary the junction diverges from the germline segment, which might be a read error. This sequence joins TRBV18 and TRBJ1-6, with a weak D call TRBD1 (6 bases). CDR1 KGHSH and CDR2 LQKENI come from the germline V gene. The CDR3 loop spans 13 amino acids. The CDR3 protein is CASSLSRSTGFNF. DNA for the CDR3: TGTGCCAGCTCACTTTCCCGGAGTACAGGGTTTAACTTT.

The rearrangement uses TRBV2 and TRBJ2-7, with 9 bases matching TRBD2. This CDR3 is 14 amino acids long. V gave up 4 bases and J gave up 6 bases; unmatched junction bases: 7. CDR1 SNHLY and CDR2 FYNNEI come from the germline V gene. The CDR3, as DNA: TGTGCCAGCAGTGCCGCCGGCGGGAGGGCCGAGCAGTACTTC. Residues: CASSAAGGRAEQYF.

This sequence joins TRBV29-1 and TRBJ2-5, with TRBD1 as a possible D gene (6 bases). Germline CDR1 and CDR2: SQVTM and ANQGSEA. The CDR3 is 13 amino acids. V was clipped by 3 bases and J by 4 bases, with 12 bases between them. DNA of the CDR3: TGCAGCGTTGATGTGAGGGGGAGAGAGACCCAGTACTTC. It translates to CSVDVRGRETQYF.

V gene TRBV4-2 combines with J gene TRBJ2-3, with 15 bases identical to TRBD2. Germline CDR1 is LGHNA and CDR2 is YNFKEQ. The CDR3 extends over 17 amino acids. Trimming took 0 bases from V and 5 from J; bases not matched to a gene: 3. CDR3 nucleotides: TGTGCCAGCAGCCAAGATGGGACTAGCGGGGGGTTAGATACGCAGTATTTT. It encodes CASSQDGTSGGLDTQYF.